Listed below are T cell receptor beta chains from one sample, sequenced in a study of regulatory T cells in long-lasting Graves disease. TCRdb ran MiXCR on the multiplex PCR reads and lists one entry per CDR3 protein. The table records about 450,000 distinct CDR3 sequences, 23% of them present only once. Sequencing used peripheral blood mononuclear cells (PBMCs), obtained when the disease was refractory, from a patient treated with antithyroid drugs. The receptors stem from a female donor with Graves disease. The CDR3 runs from the conserved cysteine through the conserved F or W. The order of the fields is CDR3 protein, CDR3 DNA, D gene, clone size, V gene, J gene. D genes are given only for firm matches. Rows give clone size only sometimes, using once, few, many, or a class for an expanded clone.

CDR3 protein: CASSLGEYTEAFF; CDR3 DNA: TGTGCCAGCAGCTTAGGAGAGTACACTGAAGCTTTCTTT; D gene: NA; clone size: few; V gene: TRBV7-9; J gene: TRBJ1-1
CDR3 protein: CASSHHSYREYEQYF; CDR3 DNA: TGTGCCAGCAGCCATCACAGCTACAGAGAATACGAGCAGTACTTC; D gene: NA; clone size: NA; V gene: TRBV11-1; J gene: TRBJ2-7
CDR3 protein: CSVEGLADSSYNEQFF; CDR3 DNA: TGCAGCGTGGAAGGACTAGCGGATAGCTCCTACAATGAGCAGTTCTTC; D gene: TRBD2; clone size: NA; V gene: TRBV29-1; J gene: TRBJ2-1
CDR3 protein: CASSPQREVGAFF; CDR3 DNA: TGTGCCAGCAGCCCCCAGCGAGAGGTTGGAGCTTTCTTT; D gene: NA; clone size: many; V gene: TRBV11-1; J gene: TRBJ1-1
CDR3 protein: CASSEPLGVGDTESFF; CDR3 DNA: TGTGCCAGCAGCGAGCCCCTGGGGGTGGGGGACACTGAATCTTTCTTT; D gene: NA; clone size: NA; V gene: TRBV9; J gene: TRBJ1-1
CDR3 protein: CASSEAHNTGELFF; CDR3 DNA: TGTGCCAGCAGTGAAGCCCATAACACCGGGGAGCTGTTTTTT; D gene: NA; clone size: NA; V gene: TRBV6-1; J gene: TRBJ2-2
CDR3 protein: CASSQGTGGYEKLFF; CDR3 DNA: TGCGCCAGCAGCCAAGGGACAGGGGGTTACGAAAAACTGTTTTTT; D gene: TRBD1; clone size: NA; V gene: TRBV4-3; J gene: TRBJ1-4
CDR3 protein: CASSPTGLAGGNIQYF; CDR3 DNA: TGCGCCAGCAGCCCTACGGGACTAGCGGGAGGAAACATTCAGTACTTC; D gene: TRBD2; clone size: few; V gene: TRBV5-1; J gene: TRBJ2-4
CDR3 protein: CASSILKNYGYTF; CDR3 DNA: TGTGCCAGTAGTATCCTGAAGAACTATGGCTACACCTTC; D gene: NA; clone size: few; V gene: TRBV19; J gene: TRBJ1-2
CDR3 protein: CAWSVGLLQNTGELFF; CDR3 DNA: TGTGCCTGGAGTGTAGGGTTGCTGCAGAACACCGGGGAGCTGTTTTTT; D gene: NA; clone size: NA; V gene: TRBV30; J gene: TRBJ2-2
CDR3 protein: CASSTSLVKNTDTQYF; CDR3 DNA: TGTGCCAGCAGCACTTCACTAGTGAAAAACACAGATACGCAGTATTTT; D gene: NA; clone size: few; V gene: TRBV7-2; J gene: TRBJ2-3